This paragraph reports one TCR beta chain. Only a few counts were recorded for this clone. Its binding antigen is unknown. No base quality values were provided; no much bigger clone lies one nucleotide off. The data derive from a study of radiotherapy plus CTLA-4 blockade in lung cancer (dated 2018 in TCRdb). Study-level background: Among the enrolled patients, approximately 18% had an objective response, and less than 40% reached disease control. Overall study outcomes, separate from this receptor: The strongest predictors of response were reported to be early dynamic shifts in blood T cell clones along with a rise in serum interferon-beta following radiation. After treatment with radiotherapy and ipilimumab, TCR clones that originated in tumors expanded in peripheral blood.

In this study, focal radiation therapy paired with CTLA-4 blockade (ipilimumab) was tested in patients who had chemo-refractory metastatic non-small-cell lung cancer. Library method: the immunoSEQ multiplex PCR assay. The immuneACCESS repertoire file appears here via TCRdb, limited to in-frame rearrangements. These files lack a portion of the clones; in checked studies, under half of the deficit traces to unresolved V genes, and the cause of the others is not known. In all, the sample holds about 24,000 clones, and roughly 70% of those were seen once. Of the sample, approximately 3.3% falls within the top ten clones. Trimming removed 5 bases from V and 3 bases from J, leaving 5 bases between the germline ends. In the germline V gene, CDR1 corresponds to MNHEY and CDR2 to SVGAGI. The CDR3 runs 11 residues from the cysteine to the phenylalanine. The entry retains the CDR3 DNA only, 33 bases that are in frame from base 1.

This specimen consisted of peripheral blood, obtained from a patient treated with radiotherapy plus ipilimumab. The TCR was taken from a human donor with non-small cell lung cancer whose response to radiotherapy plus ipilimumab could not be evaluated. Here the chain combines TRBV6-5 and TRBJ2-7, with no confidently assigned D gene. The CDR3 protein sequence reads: CASSNGYEQYF. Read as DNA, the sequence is TGTGCCAGCAGTAACGGCTACGAGCAGTACTTC.